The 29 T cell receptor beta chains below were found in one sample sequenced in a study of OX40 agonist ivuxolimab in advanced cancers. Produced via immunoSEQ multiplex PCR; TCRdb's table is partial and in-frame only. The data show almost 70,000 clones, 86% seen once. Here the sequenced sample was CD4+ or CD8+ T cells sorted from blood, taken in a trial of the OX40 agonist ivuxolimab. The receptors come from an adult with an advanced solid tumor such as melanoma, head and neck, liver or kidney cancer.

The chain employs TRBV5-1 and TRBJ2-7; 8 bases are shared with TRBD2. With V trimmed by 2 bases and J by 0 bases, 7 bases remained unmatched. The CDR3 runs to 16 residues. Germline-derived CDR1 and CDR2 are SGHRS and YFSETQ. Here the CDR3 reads CASSLAGATYSYEQYF. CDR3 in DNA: TGCGCCAGCAGCTTAGCGGGGGCAACCTACTCCTACGAGCAGTACTTC.

DNA for the CDR3: TGTGCCAGCAGTAATTACGCGAACACTGAAGCTTTCTTT. Residues: CASSNYANTEAFF. The chain employs TRBV28 and TRBJ1-1, with unresolved D. The CDR3 covers 13 residues. In germline, CDR1 is MDHEN, CDR2 SYDVKM. Trimming removed 5 bases at V and 1 base at J, with 8 bases between.

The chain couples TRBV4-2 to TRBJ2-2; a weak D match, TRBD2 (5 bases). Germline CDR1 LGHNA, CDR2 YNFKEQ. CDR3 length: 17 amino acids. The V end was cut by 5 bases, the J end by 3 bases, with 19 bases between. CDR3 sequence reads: CASSSSRSTADTGELFF. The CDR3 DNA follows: TGTGCCAGCAGCTCGTCCAGATCCACAGCGGACACCGGGGAGCTGTTTTTT.

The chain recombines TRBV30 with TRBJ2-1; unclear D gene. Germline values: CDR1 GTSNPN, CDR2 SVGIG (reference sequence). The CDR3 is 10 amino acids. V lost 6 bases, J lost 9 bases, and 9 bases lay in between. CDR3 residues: CACPWGEQFF. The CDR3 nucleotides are TGTGCCTGCCCCTGGGGTGAGCAGTTCTTC.

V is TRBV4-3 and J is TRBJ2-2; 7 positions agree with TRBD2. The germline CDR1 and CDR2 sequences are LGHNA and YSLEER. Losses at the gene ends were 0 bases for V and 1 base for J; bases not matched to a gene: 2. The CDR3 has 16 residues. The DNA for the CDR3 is TGCGCCAGCAGCCAAGAACGGGGGGTGAACACCGGGGAGCTGTTTTTT. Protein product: CASSQERGVNTGELFF.

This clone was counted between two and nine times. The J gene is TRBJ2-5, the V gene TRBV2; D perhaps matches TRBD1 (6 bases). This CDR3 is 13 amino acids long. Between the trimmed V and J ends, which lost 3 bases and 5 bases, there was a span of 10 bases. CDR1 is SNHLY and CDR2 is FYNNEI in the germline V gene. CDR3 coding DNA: TGTGCCAGCAGTGAGGTGGGGGCGGAGACCCAGTACTTC. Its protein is CASSEVGAETQYF.

The CDR3 region has the DNA TGTGCCAGCAGTGAAACGATAGTCGCTGAAGCTTTCTTT. It is translated as CASSETIVAEAFF. The chain carries TRBV6-1 and TRBJ1-1; D gene uncertain. The germline gives CDR1 MNHNS, CDR2 SASEGT. This CDR3 is 13 amino acids long. The V and J ends lost 2 bases and 6 bases respectively, with 10 bases between them.

CDR3 amino acids: CASSPNSGGAYEQYF. The CDR3 DNA reads TGTGCCAGCAGCCCCAATAGCGGGGGGGCCTACGAGCAGTACTTC. The chain employs TRBV11-2 and TRBJ2-7; the match to TRBD2 covers 11 bases. The junction had 5 bases not matched to a gene; V was cut back by 5 bases and J by 2 bases. The CDR3 extends over 15 amino acids. CDR1 is SGHAT and CDR2 is FQNNGV in the germline V gene.

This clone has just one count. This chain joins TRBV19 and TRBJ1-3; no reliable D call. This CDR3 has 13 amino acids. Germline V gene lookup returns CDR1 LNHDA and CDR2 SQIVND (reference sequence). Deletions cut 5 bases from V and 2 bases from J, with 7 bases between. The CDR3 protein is CASSFGAGNTIYF. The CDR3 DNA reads TGTGCCAGTAGTTTCGGAGCTGGAAACACCATATATTTT.

CDR3 loop: CASSLGGIAGGNEQFF. The CDR3, as DNA: TGTGCCAGCAGCTTAGGGGGGATAGCGGGTGGTAATGAGCAGTTCTTC. V is TRBV7-9 and J is TRBJ2-1; 7 positions agree with TRBD2. V gave up 1 base and J gave up 7 bases; unmatched junction bases: 10. The CDR3 is 16 residues long. In germline, CDR1 is SEHNR, CDR2 FQNEAQ (reference sequence). The complete variable domain, with remaining parts taken from reference TRBV7-9 and TRBJ2-1, reads DTGVSQNPRHKITKRGQNVTFRCDPISEHNRLYWYRQTLGQGPEFLTYFQNEAQLEKSRLLSDRFSAERPKGSFSTLEIQRTEQGDSAMYLCASSLGGIAGGNEQFFGPGTRLTVL.

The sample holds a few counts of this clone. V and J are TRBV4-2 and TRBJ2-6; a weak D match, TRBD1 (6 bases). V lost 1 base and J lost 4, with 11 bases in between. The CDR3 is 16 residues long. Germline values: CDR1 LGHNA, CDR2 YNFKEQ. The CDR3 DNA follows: TGTGCCAGCAGCCAAGCCACAGGGTCCGGGGCCAACGTCCTGACTTTC. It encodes CASSQATGSGANVLTF.

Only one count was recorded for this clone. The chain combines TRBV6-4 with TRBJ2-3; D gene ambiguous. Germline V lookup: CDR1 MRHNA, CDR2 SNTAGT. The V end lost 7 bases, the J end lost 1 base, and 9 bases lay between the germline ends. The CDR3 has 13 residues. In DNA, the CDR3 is TGTGCCAGCAATTCTAGGCGCACAGATACGCAGTATTTT. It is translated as CASNSRRTDTQYF.

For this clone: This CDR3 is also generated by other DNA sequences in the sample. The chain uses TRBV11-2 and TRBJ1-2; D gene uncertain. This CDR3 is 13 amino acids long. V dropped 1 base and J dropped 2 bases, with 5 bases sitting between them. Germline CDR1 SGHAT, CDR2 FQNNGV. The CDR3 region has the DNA TGTGCCAGCAGCTTAGGCCAGAACTATGGCTACACCTTC. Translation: CASSLGQNYGYTF.

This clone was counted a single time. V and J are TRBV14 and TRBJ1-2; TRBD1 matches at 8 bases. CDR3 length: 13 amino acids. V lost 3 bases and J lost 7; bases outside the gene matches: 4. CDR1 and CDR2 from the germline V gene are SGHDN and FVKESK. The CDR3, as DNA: TGTGCCAGCAGCCAGGACAGGGTCCTTGGCTACACCTTC. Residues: CASSQDRVLGYTF.

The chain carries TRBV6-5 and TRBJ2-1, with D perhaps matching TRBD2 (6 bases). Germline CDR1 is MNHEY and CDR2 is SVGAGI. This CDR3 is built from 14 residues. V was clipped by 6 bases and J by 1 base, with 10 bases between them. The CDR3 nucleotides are TGTGCCAGCAGGCAGGGAGGTTCCTACAATGAGCAGTTCTTC. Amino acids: CASRQGGSYNEQFF.

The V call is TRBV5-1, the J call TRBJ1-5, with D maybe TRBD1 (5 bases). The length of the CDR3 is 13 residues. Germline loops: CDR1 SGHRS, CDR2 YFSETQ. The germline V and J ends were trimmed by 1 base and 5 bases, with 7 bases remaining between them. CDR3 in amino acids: CASSLSGDQPQHF. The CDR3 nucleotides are TGCGCCAGCAGCTTGTCGGGGGATCAGCCCCAGCATTTT. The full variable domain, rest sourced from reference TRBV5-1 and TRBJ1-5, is KAGVTQTPRYLIKTRGQQVTLSCSPISGHRSVSWYQQTPGQGLQFLFEYFSETQRNKGNFPGRFSGRQFSNSRSEMNVSTLELGDSALYLCASSLSGDQPQHFGDGTRLSIL.

The CDR3 DNA sequence: TGTGCCAGCTCACCTTACGCCTGGGGGGCAAATTCACCCCTCCACTTT. Encoded protein: CASSPYAWGANSPLHF. The chain links TRBV18 to TRBJ1-6, with a tentative D call TRBD1 (6 bases). The CDR3 consists of 16 residues. The germline V gene has CDR1 KGHSH and CDR2 LQKENI. V shed 3 bases and J shed 7 bases, with 16 bases lying between them.

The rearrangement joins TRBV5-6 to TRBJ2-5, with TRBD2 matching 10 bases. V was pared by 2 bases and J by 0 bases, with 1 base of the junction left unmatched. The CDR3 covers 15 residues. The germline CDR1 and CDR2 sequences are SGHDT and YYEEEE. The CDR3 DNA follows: TGTGCCAGCAGCTTTAGCGGGGGGTACCAAGAGACCCAGTACTTC. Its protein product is CASSFSGGYQETQYF. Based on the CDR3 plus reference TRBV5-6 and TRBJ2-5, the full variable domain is DAGVTQSPTHLIKTRGQQVTLRCSPKSGHDTVSWYQQALGQGPQFIFQYYEEEERQRGNFPDRFSGHQFPNYSSELNVNALLLGDSALYLCASSFSGGYQETQYFGPGTRLLVL.

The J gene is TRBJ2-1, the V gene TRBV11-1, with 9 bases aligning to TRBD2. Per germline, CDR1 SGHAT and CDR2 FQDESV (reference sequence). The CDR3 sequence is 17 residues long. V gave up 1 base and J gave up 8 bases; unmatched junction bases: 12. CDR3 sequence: CASSLVRLRGGRDEQFF. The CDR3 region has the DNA TGTGCCAGCAGCTTAGTCCGATTGCGGGGGGGCCGGGATGAGCAGTTCTTC.

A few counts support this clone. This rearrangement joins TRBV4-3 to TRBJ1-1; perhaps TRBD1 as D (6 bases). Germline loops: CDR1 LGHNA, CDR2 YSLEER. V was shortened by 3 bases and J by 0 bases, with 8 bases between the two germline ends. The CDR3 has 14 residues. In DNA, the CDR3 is TGCGCCAGCAGCCATGGACAGATGAACACTGAAGCTTTCTTT. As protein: CASSHGQMNTEAFF.

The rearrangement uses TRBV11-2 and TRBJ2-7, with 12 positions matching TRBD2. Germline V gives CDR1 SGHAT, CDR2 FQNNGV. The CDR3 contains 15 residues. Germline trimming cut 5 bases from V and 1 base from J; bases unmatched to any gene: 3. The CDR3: CASSPTSGGSYEQYF. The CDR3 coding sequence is TGTGCCAGCAGCCCGACTAGCGGGGGATCCTACGAGCAGTACTTC.

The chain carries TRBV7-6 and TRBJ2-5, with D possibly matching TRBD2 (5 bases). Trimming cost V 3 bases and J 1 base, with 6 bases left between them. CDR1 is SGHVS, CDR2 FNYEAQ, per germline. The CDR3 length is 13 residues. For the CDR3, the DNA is TGTGCCAGCAGCTTCGGAGGCCAAGAGACCCAGTACTTC. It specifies CASSFGGQETQYF.

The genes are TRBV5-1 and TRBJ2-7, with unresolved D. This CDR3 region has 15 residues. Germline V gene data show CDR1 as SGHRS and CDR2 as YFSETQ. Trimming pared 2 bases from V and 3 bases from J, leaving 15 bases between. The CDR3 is CASSFERTALYEQYF. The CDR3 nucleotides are TGCGCCAGCAGCTTCGAAAGGACGGCTCTCTACGAGCAGTACTTC.

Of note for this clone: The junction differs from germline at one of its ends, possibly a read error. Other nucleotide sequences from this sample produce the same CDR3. CDR3 sequence (DNA): TGTGCCAGCAGTGCCAGCAGACTGGGAAACACTGAAGCTTTTTTT. It yields the protein CASSASRLGNTEAFF. The chain uses TRBV28 and TRBJ1-1; D not certain. CDR1 is MDHEN and CDR2 is SYDVKM in the germline V gene. The CDR3 length is 15 residues.

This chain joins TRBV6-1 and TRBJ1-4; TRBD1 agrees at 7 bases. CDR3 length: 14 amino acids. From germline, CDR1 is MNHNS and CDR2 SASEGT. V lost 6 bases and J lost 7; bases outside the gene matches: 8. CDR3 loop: CASRATGRSEKLFF. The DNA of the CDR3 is TGTGCCAGCAGGGCGACAGGGAGGAGTGAAAAACTGTTTTTT.

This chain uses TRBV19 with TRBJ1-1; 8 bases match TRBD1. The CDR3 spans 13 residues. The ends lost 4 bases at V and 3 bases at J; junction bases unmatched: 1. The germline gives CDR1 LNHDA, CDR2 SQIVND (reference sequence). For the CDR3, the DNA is TGTGCCAGTAGTACGACAGGGGACACTGAAGCTTTCTTT. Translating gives CASSTTGDTEAFF.

CDR3: CATHPPGQGNYGYTF. Here the CDR3 DNA reads TGTGCCACCCATCCACCGGGACAGGGTAACTATGGCTACACCTTC. V is TRBV6-6 and J is TRBJ1-2; 9 nucleotides align to TRBD1. CDR1 is MNHNY and CDR2 is SVGAGI in the germline V gene (reference sequence). There are 15 residues in the CDR3. The V and J ends lost 10 bases and 1 base, in that order; junction bases with no gene match: 10.

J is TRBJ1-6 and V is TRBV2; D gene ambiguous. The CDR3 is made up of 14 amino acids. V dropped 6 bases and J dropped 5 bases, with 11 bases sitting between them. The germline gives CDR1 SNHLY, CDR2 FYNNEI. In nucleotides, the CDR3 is TGTGCCAGCAGATCCGATAAAGATAATTCACCCCTCCACTTT. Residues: CASRSDKDNSPLHF.

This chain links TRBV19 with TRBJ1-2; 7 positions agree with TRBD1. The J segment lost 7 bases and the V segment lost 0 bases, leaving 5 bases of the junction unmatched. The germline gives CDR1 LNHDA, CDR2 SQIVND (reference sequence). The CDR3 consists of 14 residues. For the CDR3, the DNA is TGTGCCAGTAGTATAGAACAGGGGAGGGGTGGCTACACCTTC. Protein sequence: CASSIEQGRGGYTF.